Listed here are 9 T cell receptor beta chains from one sample, sequenced in a study of T cell repertoires in cytomegalovirus infection. TCRdb re-analysed the reads in MiXCR, keeping a single row per CDR3 protein. In the table there are 150,000 or so distinct CDR3 sequences, roughly 17% of which are singletons. The sample taken for sequencing was CD8+ T cells from PBMCs. The origin of the receptors is a human donor in good health (CMV status not recorded). Some clones in this sample may be carry-over from other donors' samples.

This clonotype was recorded at least ten times. The chain couples TRBV7-2 to TRBJ2-7; D possibly matches TRBD1 or TRBD2 (5 bases each). The CDR3 runs 14 residues. Germline-derived CDR1 and CDR2 are SGHTA and FQGNSA. V dropped 5 bases and J dropped 0 bases, with 11 bases sitting between them. CDR3 amino acids: CASSLGTNSYEQYF. CDR3 bases: TGTGCCAGCAGCCTAGGGACGAACTCCTACGAGCAGTACTTC.

This clonotype came up a few times. The V and J genes are TRBV28 and TRBJ2-1; possibly TRBD2 for D (6 bases). The CDR3 contains 17 residues. Trimming cost V 2 bases and J 4 bases, with 18 bases left between them. Germline lookup yields CDR1 MDHEN and CDR2 SYDVKM. CDR3 amino acids: CASSLVTRGPRYNEQFF. The DNA of the CDR3 is TGTGCCAGCAGTTTAGTGACTAGAGGGCCGAGATACAATGAGCAGTTCTTC.

The rearrangement links TRBV7-6 to TRBJ1-5; D uncertain. Trimming pared 2 bases from V and 3 bases from J, leaving 8 bases between. Looked up from germline, CDR1 is SGHVS and CDR2 is FNYEAQ. The CDR3 contains 14 residues. The CDR3 DNA reads TGTGCCAGCAGCTTAATGGAGGACAATCAGCCCCAGCATTTT. Protein sequence: CASSLMEDNQPQHF.

This chain uses TRBV7-2 with TRBJ2-3, with a possible D match to TRBD2 (5 bases). V was shortened by 0 bases and J by 8 bases, with 9 bases between the two germline ends. The germline V gene encodes CDR1 SGHTA and CDR2 FQGNSA. This CDR3 contains 13 residues. DNA of the CDR3: TGTGCCAGCAGCTTAGCGCAAGAGGGTACGCAGTATTTT. This gives the protein CASSLAQEGTQYF.

J is TRBJ2-5 and V is TRBV11-2, with D unresolved. Trimming stripped 3 bases from V and 5 bases from J, with 4 bases between. Germline CDR1 and CDR2: SGHAT and FQNNGV. The CDR3 totals 11 residues. The CDR3 region is CASSFAETQYF. CDR3 in DNA: TGTGCCAGCAGCTTTGCCGAGACCCAGTACTTC.

This clonotype was observed a few times. The V call is TRBV7-3, the J call TRBJ1-1; D not resolved. Germline values: CDR1 SGHTA, CDR2 FQGTGA. V was trimmed by 5 bases and J by 3 bases, leaving 13 bases between them. The CDR3 sequence is 14 residues long. DNA for the CDR3: TGTGCCAGCAGCCAAAGAGTCCGGGACACTGAAGCTTTCTTT. This gives the protein CASSQRVRDTEAFF.

The J gene is TRBJ2-2, the V gene TRBV24-1; no clear D. The CDR3 runs to 14 residues. Germline V lookup: CDR1 KGHDR, CDR2 SFDVKD. Trimming shortened V by 5 bases and J by 1 base, and 7 bases separated the two germline ends. This CDR3 reads CATSGPENTGELFF. The CDR3 DNA sequence: TGTGCCACCAGTGGACCGGAGAACACCGGGGAGCTGTTTTTT.

This clonotype was detected only a few times. The J gene is TRBJ2-7, the V gene TRBV5-1; D remains unclear. CDR3 length: 16 amino acids. V lost 0 bases and J 4 bases, leaving 17 bases between the germline ends. The V gene's germline CDR1 is SGHRS and CDR2 YFSETQ. CDR3 sequence reads: CASSLDTPGDSYEQYF. The CDR3 DNA reads as TGCGCCAGCAGCTTGGATACCCCGGGCGACTCATACGAGCAGTACTTC.

This chain links TRBV20-1 with TRBJ2-1; D may be TRBD1 or TRBD2 (5 bases each). Trimming took 3 bases from V and 1 from J, leaving 13 bases between them. The CDR3 extends over 15 amino acids. Germline V gene lookup returns CDR1 DFQATT and CDR2 SNEGSKA (reference sequence). CDR3 DNA sequence: TGCAGTGCTAGTTCCGGGACCGTATCCTACAATGAGCAGTTCTTC. Translating gives CSASSGTVSYNEQFF.